These T cell receptor beta chains were read from a single sample in a study of patients and donors after allogeneic stem cell transplantation. TCRdb ran MiXCR on the RT-PCR reads and lists one entry per CDR3 protein. The sample lists about 960,000 distinct CDR3 sequences, over 15% occurring once. The sample taken for sequencing was blood, either unsorted or a sorted T cell fraction (not recorded which). Every receptor here comes from a human donor who was either an allogeneic HSCT recipient or a stem cell or donor lymphocyte infusion donor (not recorded which). It is not recorded whose cells these are; they may come from a transplant donor. Both conserved end residues are part of each CDR3. Each record gives: V gene, J gene, CDR3 protein.

TRBV12-3/TRBV12-4	TRBJ2-1	CASSIGTPTAEQFF
TRBV12-3/TRBV12-4	TRBJ2-1	CASSLTAGLAGGHAYNEQFF
TRBV12-3/TRBV12-4	TRBJ2-1	CLILSGTDNEQFF
TRBV12-3/TRBV12-4	TRBJ1-1	CAAQGNTEAFF
TRBV7-2	TRBJ2-3	CASSLISGYTDTQYF
TRBV21-1	TRBJ2-7	CASSKGAIRTIMPYEQYF
TRBV5-1	TRBJ2-5	CASSASGGPQETQYF
TRBV21-1	TRBJ2-3	CASSKAPPWTSRRTPTDTQYF
TRBV9	TRBJ2-5	CASSVDNQETQYF
TRBV4-1	TRBJ2-5	CASSQDLGLAGETQYF
TRBV30	TRBJ2-5	CAWSLGTQYF
TRBV10-3	TRBJ2-7	CAIQASGAYEQYF
TRBV21-1	TRBJ2-7	CASSVGNRAEQYF
TRBV24-1	TRBJ2-2	CATSDFRDRGRTGELFF
TRBV29-1	TRBJ2-7	CSASGTRNYEQYF
TRBV4-3	TRBJ2-7	CASSSGGQGSYEQYF
TRBV12-3/TRBV12-4	TRBJ1-2	CASSYGQGVFGYTF
TRBV11-2	TRBJ2-2	CASVGQGANTGELFF
TRBV20-1	TRBJ1-2	CSADRQGSGGYTF
TRBV20-1	TRBJ2-7	CSARDLERGTYEQYF
TRBV20-1	TRBJ1-3	CSASRDGGNTIYF
TRBV20-1	TRBJ2-7	CSATYGGSSYEQYF
TRBV11-2	TRBJ1-1	CASSLGFAGWDTEAFF